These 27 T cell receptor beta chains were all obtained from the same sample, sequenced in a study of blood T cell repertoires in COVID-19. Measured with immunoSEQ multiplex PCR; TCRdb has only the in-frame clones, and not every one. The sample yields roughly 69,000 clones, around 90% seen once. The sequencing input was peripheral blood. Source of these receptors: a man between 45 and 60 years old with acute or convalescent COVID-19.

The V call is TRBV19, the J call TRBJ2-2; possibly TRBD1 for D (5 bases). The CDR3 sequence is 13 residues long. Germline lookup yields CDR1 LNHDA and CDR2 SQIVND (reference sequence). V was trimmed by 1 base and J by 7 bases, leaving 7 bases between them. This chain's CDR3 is CASSIVQGGELFF. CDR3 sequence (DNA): TGTGCCAGTAGTATAGTTCAGGGCGGGGAGCTGTTTTTT.

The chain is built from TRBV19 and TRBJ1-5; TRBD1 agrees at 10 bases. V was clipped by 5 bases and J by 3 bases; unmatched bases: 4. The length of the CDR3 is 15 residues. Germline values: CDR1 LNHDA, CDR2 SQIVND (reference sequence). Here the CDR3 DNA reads TGTGCCAGTAGTCCGGGACAGGGGTACAATCAGCCCCAGCATTTT. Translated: CASSPGQGYNQPQHF.

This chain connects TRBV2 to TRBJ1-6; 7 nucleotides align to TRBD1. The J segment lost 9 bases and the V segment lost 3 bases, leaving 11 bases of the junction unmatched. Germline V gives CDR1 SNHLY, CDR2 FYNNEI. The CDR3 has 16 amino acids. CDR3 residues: CASSDRTGPRGSPLHF. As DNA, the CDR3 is TGTGCCAGCAGTGATAGGACAGGTCCGCGAGGTTCACCCCTCCACTTT.

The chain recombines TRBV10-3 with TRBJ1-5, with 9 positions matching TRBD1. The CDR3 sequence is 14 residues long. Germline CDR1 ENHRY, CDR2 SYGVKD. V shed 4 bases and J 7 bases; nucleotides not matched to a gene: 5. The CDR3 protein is CAISGGQGPQPQHF. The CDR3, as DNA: TGTGCCATCAGTGGGGGACAGGGTCCCCAGCCCCAGCATTTT.

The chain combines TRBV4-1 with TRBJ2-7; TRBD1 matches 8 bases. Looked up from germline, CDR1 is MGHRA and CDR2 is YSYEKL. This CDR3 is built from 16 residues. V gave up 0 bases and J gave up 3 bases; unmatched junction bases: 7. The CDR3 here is CASSQDSRTGFYEQYF. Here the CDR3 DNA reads TGCGCCAGCAGCCAAGATAGCAGGACAGGGTTCTACGAGCAGTACTTC.

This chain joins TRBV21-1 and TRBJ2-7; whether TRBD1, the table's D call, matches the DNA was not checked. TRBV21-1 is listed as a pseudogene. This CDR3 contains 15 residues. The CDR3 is CASSPRWPVTYEQYF. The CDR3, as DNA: TGTGCCAGCAGCCCCAGGTGGCCAGTAACTTACGAGCAGTACTTC.

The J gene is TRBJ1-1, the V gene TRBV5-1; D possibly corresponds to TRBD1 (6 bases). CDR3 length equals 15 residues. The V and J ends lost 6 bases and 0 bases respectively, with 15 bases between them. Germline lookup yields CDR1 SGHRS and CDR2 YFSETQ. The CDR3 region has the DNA TGCGCCAGCACCCCCCTGGGGGGGCTGAACACTGAAGCTTTCTTT. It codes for CASTPLGGLNTEAFF.

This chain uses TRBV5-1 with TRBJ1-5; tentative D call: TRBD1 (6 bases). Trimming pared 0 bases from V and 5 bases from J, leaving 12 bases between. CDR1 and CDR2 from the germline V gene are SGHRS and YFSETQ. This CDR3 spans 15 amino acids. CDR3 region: CASSLEGEGDQPQHF. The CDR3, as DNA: TGCGCCAGCAGCTTGGAGGGGGAAGGTGATCAGCCCCAGCATTTT.

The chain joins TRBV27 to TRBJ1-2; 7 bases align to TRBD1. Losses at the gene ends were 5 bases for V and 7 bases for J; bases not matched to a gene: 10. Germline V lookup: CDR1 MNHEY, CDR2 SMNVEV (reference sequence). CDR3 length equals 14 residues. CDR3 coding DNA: TGTGCCAGCAGTGCCTATGACCAGGGGGGTGGCTACACCTTC. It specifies CASSAYDQGGGYTF.

CDR3 DNA sequence: TGCGCCAGCAGCCACGGACAGGGGTCCTATAATTCACCCCTCCACTTT. Protein product: CASSHGQGSYNSPLHF. The rearrangement links TRBV4-3 to TRBJ1-6, with 9 bases fitting TRBD1. The CDR3 contains 16 residues. The J segment lost 1 base and the V segment lost 3 bases, leaving 1 base of the junction unmatched. CDR1 and CDR2 (germline): LGHNA, YSLEER.

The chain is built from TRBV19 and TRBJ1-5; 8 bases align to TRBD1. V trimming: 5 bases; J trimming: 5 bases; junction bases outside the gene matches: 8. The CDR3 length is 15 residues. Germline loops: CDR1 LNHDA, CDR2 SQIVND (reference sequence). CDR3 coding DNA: TGTGCCAGTAGTGCGGACAGGGAGGTTGATCAGCCCCAGCATTTT. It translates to CASSADREVDQPQHF.

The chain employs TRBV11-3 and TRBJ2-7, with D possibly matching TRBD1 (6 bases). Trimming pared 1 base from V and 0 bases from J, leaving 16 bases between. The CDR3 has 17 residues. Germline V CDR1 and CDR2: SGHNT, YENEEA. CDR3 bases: TGTGCCAGCAGCTTAGGCGTTAAACAGGGAAGCTCCTACGAGCAGTACTTC. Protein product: CASSLGVKQGSSYEQYF.

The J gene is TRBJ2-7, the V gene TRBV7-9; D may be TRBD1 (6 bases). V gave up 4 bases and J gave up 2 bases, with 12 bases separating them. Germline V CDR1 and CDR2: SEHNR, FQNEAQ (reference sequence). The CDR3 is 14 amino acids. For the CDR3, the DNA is TGTGCCAGCAGCTCACCTCGGACAGCCTACGAGCAGTACTTC. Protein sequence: CASSSPRTAYEQYF.

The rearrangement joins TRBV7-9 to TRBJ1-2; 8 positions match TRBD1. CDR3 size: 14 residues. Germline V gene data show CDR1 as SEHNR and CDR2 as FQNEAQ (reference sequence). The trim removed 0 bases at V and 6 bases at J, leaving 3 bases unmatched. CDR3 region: CASSLAAGGHGYTF. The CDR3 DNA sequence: TGTGCCAGCAGCTTAGCGGCAGGGGGCCATGGCTACACCTTC.

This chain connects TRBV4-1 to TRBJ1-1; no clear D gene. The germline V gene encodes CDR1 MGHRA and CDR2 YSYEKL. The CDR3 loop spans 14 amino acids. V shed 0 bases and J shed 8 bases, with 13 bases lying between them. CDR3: CASSQETGESEAFF. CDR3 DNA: TGCGCCAGCAGCCAAGAGACTGGAGAGTCCGAAGCTTTCTTT.

In DNA form, the CDR3 reads TGTGCCAGCAGCTCCCGCCGGGACAGCCTCTATGGCTACACCTTC. It yields the protein CASSSRRDSLYGYTF. The chain combines TRBV7-2 with TRBJ1-2; 7 nucleotides agree with TRBD1. This CDR3 comprises 15 residues. Per germline, CDR1 SGHTA and CDR2 FQGNSA. The ends lost 4 bases at V and 4 bases at J; junction bases unmatched: 9.

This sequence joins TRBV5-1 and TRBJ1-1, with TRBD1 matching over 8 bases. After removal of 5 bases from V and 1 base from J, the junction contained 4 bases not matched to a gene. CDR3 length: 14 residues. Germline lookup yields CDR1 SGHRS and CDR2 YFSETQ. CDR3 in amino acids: CASRTGQANTEAFF. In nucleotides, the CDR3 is TGCGCCAGCAGAACGGGACAGGCGAACACTGAAGCTTTCTTT.

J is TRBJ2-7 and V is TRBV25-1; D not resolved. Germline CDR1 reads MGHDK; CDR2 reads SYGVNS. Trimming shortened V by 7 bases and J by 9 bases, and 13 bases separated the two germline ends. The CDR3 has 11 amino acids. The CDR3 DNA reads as TGTGCCAGCACCATCAACTTTAGGCAGTACTTC. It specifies CASTINFRQYF.

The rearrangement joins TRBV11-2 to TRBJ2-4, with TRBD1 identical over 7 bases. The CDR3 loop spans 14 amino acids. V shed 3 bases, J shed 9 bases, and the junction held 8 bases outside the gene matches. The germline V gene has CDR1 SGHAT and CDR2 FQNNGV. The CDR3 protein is CASSFTDSGGIQYF. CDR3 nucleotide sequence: TGTGCCAGCAGCTTCACCGACTCAGGGGGCATTCAGTACTTC.

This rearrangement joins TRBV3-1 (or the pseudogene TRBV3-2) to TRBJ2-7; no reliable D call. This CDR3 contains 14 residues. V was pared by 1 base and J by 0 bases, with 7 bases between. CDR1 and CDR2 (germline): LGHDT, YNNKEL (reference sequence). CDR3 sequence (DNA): TGTGCCAGCAGCCAAGCACGGAGCTCCTACGAGCAGTACTTC. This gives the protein CASSQARSSYEQYF.

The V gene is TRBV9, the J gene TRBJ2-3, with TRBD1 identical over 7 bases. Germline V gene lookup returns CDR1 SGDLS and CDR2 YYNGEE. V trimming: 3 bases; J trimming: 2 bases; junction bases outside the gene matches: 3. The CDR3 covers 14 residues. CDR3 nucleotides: TGTGCCAGCAGCGCGGGACAGACCACAGATACGCAGTATTTT. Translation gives CASSAGQTTDTQYF.

This chain's CDR3 is CASSLGAGPDYEQYF. The CDR3 region has the DNA TGTGCCAGCAGCTTGGGAGCGGGACCGGACTACGAGCAGTACTTC. The V gene is TRBV5-4, the J gene TRBJ2-7; 7 bases line up with TRBD2. The CDR3 runs 15 residues. Germline loops: CDR1 SGHNT, CDR2 YYREEE (reference sequence). V dropped 0 bases and J dropped 3; count of bases not matched to a gene: 6.

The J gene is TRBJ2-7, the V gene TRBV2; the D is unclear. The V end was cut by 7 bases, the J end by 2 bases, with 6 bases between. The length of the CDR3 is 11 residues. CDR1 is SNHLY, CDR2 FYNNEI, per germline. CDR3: CASTLTYEQYF. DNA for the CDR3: TGTGCCAGCACTCTAACCTACGAGCAGTACTTC.

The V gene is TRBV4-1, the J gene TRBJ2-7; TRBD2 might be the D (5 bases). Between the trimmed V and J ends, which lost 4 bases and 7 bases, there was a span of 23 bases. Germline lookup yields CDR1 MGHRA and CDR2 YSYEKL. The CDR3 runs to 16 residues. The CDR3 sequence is CASSPTSVGDSGEQYF. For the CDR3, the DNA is TGCGCCAGCAGCCCCACATCGGTGGGAGATTCGGGAGAGCAGTACTTC.

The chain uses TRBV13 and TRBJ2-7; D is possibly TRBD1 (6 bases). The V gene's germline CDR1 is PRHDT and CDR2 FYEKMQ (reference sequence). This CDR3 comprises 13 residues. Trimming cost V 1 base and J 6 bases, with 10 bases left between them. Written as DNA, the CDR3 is TGTGCCAGCAGCTTAGTGAGAGGGGGCGAGCAGTACTTC. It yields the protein CASSLVRGGEQYF.

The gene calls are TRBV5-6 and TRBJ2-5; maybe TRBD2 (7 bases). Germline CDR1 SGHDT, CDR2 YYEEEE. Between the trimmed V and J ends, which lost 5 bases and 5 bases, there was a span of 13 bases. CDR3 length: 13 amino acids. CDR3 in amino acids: CASRRGRVETQYF. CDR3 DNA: TGTGCCAGCAGAAGGGGGAGGGTGGAGACCCAGTACTTC.

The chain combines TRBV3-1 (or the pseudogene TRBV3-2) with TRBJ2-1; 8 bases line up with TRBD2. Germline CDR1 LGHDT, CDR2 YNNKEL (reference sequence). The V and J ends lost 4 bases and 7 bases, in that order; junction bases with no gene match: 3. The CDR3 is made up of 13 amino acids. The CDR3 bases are TGTGCCAGCAGCCTTCGGGGGGGGAATGAGCAGTTCTTC. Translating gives CASSLRGGNEQFF.